Sequencing of this TCR beta chain was carried out in a study of shared clonotypes between healthy human individuals. About this clone itself: The antigen is unknown.

Naive CD8 cells lacked CD45RO and underwent positive selection for CCR7, leaving out terminally differentiated effector memory CD45RA+ cells. Regarding the study as a whole: A generally larger estimated richness was seen in naive subsets than in memory subsets. Naive CD4 clonotypes overlapped across a handful of donors at roughly 5.1%. Only a few donors were included, so the genetic and exposure-history diversity represented was limited.

Measured with immunoSEQ multiplex PCR; TCRdb has only the in-frame clones, and not every one. The sample comprises millions of clones, over 85% of which are singletons, and around 1.1% rests with the top ten. CDR3 size: 13 residues. J lost 2 bases, V lost 4 bases, and 2 bases had no gene match. Germline assignment: CDR1 SGHNT and CDR2 YYREEE (reference sequence). The sequence was collected from a man between 18 and 29 years old in good health. The sequencing input was naive CD8+ T cells sorted from blood. This chain links TRBV5-4 with TRBJ2-5, with 7 positions matching TRBD1. The CDR3 here is CASSETGQETQYF. DNA for the CDR3: TGTGCCAGCAGCGAGACAGGGCAAGAGACCCAGTACTTC.